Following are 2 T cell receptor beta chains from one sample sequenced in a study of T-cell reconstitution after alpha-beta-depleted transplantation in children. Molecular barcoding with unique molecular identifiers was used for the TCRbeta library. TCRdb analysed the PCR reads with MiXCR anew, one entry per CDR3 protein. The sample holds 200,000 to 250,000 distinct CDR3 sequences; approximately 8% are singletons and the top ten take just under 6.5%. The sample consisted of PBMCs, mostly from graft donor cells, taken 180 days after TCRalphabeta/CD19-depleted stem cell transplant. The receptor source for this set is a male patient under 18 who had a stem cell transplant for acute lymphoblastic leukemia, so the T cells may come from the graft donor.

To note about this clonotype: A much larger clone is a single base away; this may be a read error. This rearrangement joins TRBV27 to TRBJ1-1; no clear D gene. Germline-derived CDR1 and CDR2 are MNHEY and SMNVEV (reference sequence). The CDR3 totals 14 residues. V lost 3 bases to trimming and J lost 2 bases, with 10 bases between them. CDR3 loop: CASSLGIANTEAFF. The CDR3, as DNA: TGTGCCAGCAGTTTGGGGATAGCTAACACTGAAGCTTTCTTT.

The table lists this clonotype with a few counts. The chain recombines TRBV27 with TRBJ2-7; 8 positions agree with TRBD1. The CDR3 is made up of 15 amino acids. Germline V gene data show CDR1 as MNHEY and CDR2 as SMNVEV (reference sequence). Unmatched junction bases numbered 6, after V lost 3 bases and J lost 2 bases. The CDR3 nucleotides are TGTGCCAGCAGTTTGTCGCGACAGGGGACCTACGAGCAGTACTTC. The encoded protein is CASSLSRQGTYEQYF.